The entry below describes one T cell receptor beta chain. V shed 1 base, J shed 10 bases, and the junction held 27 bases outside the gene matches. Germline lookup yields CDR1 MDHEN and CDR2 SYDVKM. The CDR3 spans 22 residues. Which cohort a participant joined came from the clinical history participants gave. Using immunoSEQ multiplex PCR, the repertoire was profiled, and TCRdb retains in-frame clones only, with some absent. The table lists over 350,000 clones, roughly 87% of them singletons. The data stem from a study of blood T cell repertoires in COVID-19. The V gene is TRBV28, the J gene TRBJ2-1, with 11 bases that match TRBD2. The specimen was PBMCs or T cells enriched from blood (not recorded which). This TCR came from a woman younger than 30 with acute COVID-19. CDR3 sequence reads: CASSLLLFPAGTSGRGTTEQFF. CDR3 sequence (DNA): TGTGCCAGCAGTTTATTGTTGTTCCCAGCGGGGACTAGCGGTAGGGGGACAACGGAGCAGTTCTTC. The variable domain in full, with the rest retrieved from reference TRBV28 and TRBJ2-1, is DVKVTQSSRYLVKRTGEKVFLECVQDMDHENMFWYRQDPGLGLRLIYFSYDVKMKEKGDIPEGYSVSREKKERFSLILESASTNQTSMYLCASSLLLFPAGTSGRGTTEQFFGPGTRLTVL.